The 8 T cell receptor beta chains presented below share a single source sample, sequenced in a study of control samples from healthy donors and cancer patients. The table came from immunoSEQ multiplex PCR; TCRdb's copy has only in-frame clones and leaves some out. The data contain 100,000 or so clones, around three quarters of them singletons. Material: blood. All receptors derive from a woman in her thirties in good health.

The V and J genes are TRBV19 and TRBJ1-4; 9 bases line up with TRBD1. The V gene's germline CDR1 is LNHDA and CDR2 SQIVND (reference sequence). The ends lost 5 bases at V and 8 bases at J; junction bases unmatched: 9. The CDR3 loop spans 15 amino acids. CDR3 nucleotides: TGTGCCAGTAGTGCTGGGACAGGGAGCGGGGAAAAACTGTTTTTT. It codes for CASSAGTGSGEKLFF.

J is TRBJ1-2 and V is TRBV25-1; D uncertain. CDR3 length: 13 residues. Germline lookup yields CDR1 MGHDK and CDR2 SYGVNS. V dropped 5 bases and J dropped 4 bases, with 11 bases sitting between them. The CDR3 sequence is CASSFGVGYGYTF. In DNA form, the CDR3 reads TGTGCCAGCAGTTTCGGAGTGGGCTATGGCTACACCTTC.

CDR3 sequence (DNA): TGTGCCAGTAGTTGGGCAGGGGGACGAAGAAACTATGGCTACACCTTC. This encodes CASSWAGGRRNYGYTF. The rearrangement joins TRBV19 to TRBJ1-2, with 7 bases matching TRBD1. CDR1 is LNHDA, CDR2 SQIVND, per germline (reference sequence). After removal of 5 bases from V and 2 bases from J, the junction contained 11 bases not matched to a gene. The CDR3 has 16 residues.

The chain is built from TRBV6-1 and TRBJ2-1; 9 bases agree with TRBD2. J lost 5 bases, V lost 0 bases, and 5 bases had no gene match. In germline, CDR1 is MNHNS, CDR2 SASEGT. CDR3 size: 16 residues. The CDR3 DNA reads TGTGCCAGCAGTGAAGCTCGGCTAGCGGGGCACAATGAGCAGTTCTTC. It yields the protein CASSEARLAGHNEQFF.

This chain uses TRBV9 with TRBJ2-7; TRBD1 matches 7 bases. The germline V gene has CDR1 SGDLS and CDR2 YYNGEE. The CDR3 sequence is 16 residues long. Trimming cost V 0 bases and J 4 bases; bases outside gene matches: 10. CDR3: CASSVEFRTGSYEQYF. CDR3 nucleotide sequence: TGTGCCAGCAGCGTAGAGTTCCGGACAGGATCTTACGAGCAGTACTTC. Full variable domain (outside the CDR3, taken from reference TRBV9 and TRBJ2-7): DSGVTQTPKHLITATGQRVTLRCSPRSGDLSVYWYQQSLDQGLQFLIQYYNGEERAKGNILERFSAQQFPDLHSELNLSSLELGDSALYFCASSVEFRTGSYEQYFGPGTRLTVT.

The V and J genes are TRBV4-3 and TRBJ2-7, with D possibly TRBD1 on 5 matching bases. The germline CDR1 and CDR2 sequences are LGHNA and YSLEER. The V and J ends lost 0 bases and 0 bases respectively, with 9 bases between them. There are 15 residues in the CDR3. CDR3 in DNA: TGCGCCAGCAGCCAAGATATGGGGCCCTCCTACGAGCAGTACTTC. Its translation: CASSQDMGPSYEQYF.

The genes are TRBV6-6 and TRBJ1-6, with 7 bases matching TRBD1. CDR3 length: 14 residues. V was pared by 6 bases and J by 7 bases, with 6 bases of the junction left unmatched. Germline loops: CDR1 MNHNY, CDR2 SVGAGI (reference sequence). CDR3 in amino acids: CASSKGAGNSPLHF. CDR3 sequence (DNA): TGTGCCAGCAGCAAGGGGGCGGGGAATTCACCCCTCCACTTT.

The genes are TRBV5-1 and TRBJ1-4; 7 nucleotides match TRBD1. The V and J ends lost 4 bases and 4 bases, in that order; junction bases with no gene match: 7. The CDR3 contains 15 residues. Germline V gene lookup returns CDR1 SGHRS and CDR2 YFSETQ. CDR3 nucleotides: TGCGCCAGCAGCCCGGGGACAGCGAATAATGAAAAACTGTTTTTT. It is translated as CASSPGTANNEKLFF.